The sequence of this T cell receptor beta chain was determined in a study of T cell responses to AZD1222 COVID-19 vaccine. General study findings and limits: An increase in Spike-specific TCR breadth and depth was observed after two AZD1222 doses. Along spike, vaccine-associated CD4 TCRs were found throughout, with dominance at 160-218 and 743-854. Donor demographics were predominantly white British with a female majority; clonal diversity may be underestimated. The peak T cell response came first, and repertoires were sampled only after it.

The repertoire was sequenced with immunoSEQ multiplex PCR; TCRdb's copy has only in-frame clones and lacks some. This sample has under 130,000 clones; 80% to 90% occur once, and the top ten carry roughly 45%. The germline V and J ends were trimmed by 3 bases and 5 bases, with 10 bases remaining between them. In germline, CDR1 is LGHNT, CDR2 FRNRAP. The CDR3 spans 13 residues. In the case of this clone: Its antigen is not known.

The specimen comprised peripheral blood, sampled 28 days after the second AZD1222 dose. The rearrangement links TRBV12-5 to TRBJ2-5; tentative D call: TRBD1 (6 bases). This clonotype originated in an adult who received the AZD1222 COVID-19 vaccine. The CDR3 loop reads CASGFRGYETQYF. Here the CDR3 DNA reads TGTGCTAGTGGTTTTAGGGGGTATGAGACCCAGTACTTC.